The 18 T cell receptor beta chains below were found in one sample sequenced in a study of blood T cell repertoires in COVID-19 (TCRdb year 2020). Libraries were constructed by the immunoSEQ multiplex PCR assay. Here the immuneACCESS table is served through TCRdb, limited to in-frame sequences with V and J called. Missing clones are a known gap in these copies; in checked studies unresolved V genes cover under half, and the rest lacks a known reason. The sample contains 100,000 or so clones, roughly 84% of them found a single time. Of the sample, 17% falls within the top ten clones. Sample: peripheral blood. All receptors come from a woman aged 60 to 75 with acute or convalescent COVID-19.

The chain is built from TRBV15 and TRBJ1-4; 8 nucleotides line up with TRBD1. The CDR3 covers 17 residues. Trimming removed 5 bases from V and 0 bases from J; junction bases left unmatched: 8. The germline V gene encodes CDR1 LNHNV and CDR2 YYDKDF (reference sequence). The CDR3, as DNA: TGTGCCACCAGCGGCGACAGGGGACGTGCAACTAATGAAAAACTGTTTTTT. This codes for CATSGDRGRATNEKLFF.

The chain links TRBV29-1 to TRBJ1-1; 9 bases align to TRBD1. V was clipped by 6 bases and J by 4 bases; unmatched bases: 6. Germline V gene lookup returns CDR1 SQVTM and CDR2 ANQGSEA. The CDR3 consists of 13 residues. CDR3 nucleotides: TGCAGCGTGAGGACAGGGGTATCCACTGAAGCTTTCTTT. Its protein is CSVRTGVSTEAFF.

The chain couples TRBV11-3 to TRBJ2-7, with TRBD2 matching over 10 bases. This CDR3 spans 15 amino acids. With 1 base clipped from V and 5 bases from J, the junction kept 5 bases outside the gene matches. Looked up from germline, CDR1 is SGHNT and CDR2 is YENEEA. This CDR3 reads CASSLVLAGNHEQYF. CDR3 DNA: TGTGCCAGCAGCTTAGTACTAGCGGGGAACCACGAGCAGTACTTC.

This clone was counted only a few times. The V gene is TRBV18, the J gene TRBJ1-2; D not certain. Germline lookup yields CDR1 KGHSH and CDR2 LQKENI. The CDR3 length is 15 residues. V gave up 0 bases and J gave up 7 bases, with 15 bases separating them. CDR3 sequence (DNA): TGTGCCAGCTCACCACCCGCGGGGAGGGCTGGTGGCTACACCTTC. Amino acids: CASSPPAGRAGGYTF.

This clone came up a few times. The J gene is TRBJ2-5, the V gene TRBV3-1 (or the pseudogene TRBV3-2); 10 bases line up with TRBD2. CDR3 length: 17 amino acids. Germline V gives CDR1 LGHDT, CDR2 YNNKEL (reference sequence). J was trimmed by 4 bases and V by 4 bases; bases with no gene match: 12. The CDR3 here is CASSPRLAGAKGETQYF. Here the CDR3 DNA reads TGTGCCAGCAGCCCCCGACTAGCGGGCGCAAAGGGAGAGACCCAGTACTTC.

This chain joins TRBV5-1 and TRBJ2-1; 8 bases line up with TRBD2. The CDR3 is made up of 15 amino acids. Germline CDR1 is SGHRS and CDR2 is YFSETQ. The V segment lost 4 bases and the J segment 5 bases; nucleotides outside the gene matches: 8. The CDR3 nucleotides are TGCGCCAGCAGCATCATGGCGGGGGGCGACAATGAGCAGTTCTTC. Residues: CASSIMAGGDNEQFF.

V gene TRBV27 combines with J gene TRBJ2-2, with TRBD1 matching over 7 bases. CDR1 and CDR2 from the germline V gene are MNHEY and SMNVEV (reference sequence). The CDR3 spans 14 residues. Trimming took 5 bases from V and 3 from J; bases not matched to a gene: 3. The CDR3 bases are TGTGCCAGCAGTGGACAGGTGGACACCGGGGAGCTGTTTTTT. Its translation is CASSGQVDTGELFF.

CDR3 sequence (DNA): TGTGCCTCGCGGAGGGGGGGGCAAGAGACCCAGTACTTC. Translated, it gives CASRRGGQETQYF. The chain is built from TRBV30 and TRBJ2-5, with a possible D match to TRBD2 (7 bases). Germline CDR1 is GTSNPN and CDR2 is SVGIG (reference sequence). Trimming took 7 bases from V and 2 from J, leaving 14 bases between them. The CDR3 spans 13 residues.

The CDR3, as DNA: TGTGCCAGCAGCGTAGAAACTAATCAGCCCCAGCATTTT. Protein product: CASSVETNQPQHF. J is TRBJ1-5 and V is TRBV7-2; D unresolved. Germline V gives CDR1 SGHTA, CDR2 FQGNSA. The CDR3 totals 13 residues. V lost 5 bases and J 4 bases, leaving 9 bases between the germline ends.

The CDR3 coding sequence is TGCGCCAGCAGCTTGGACGGGGTCCAAGTGACCTCCCTCGAGCAGTACTTC. Its protein is CASSLDGVQVTSLEQYF. The chain couples TRBV5-1 to TRBJ2-7, with D maybe TRBD2 (5 bases). Germline CDR1 SGHRS, CDR2 YFSETQ. The CDR3 totals 17 residues. V dropped 0 bases and J dropped 6 bases, with 22 bases sitting between them.

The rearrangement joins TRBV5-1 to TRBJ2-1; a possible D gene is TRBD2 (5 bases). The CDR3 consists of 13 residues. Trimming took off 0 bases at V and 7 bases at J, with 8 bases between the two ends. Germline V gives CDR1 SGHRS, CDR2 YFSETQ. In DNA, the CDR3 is TGCGCCAGCAGCTTGGGAGGGAGAAATGAGCAGTTCTTC. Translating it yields CASSLGGRNEQFF.

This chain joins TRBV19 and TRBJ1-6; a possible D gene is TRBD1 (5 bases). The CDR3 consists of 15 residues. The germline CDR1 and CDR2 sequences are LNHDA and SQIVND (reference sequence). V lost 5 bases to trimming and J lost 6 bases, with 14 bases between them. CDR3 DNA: TGTGCCAGTAGTTTTCAGGAGGGGCCTAATTCACCCCTCCACTTT. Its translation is CASSFQEGPNSPLHF.

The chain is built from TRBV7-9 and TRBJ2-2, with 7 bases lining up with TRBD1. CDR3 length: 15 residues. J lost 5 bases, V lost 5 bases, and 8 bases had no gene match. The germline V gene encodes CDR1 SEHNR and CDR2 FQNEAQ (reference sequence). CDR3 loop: CASSPRTGSTGELFF. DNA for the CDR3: TGTGCCAGCAGCCCTAGGACAGGAAGTACCGGGGAGCTGTTTTTT.

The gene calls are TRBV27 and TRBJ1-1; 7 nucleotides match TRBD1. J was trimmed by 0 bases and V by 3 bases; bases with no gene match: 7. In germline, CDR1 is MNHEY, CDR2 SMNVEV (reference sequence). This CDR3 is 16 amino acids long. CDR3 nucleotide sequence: TGTGCCAGCAGTTTGGGGACAGCTTCGATGAACACTGAAGCTTTCTTT. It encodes CASSLGTASMNTEAFF.

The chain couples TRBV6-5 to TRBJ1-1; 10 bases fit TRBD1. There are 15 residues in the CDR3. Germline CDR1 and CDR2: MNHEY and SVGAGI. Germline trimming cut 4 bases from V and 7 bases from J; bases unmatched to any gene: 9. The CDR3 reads CASSSRTGGMGEAFF. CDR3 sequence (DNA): TGTGCCAGCAGTTCGCGGACAGGGGGGATGGGTGAAGCTTTCTTT.

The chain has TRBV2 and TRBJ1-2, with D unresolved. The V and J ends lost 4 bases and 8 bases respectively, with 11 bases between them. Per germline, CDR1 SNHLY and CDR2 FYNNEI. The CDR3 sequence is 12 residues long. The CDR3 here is CASSARGMGYTF. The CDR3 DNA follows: TGTGCCAGCAGTGCCCGCGGGATGGGCTACACCTTC.

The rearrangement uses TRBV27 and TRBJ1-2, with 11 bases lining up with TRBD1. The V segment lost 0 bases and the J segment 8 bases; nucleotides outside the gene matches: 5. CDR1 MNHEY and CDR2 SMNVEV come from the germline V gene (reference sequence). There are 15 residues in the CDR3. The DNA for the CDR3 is TGTGCCAGCAGTTTATCGTGGACAGGGGGCAGAGGCTACACCTTC. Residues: CASSLSWTGGRGYTF.

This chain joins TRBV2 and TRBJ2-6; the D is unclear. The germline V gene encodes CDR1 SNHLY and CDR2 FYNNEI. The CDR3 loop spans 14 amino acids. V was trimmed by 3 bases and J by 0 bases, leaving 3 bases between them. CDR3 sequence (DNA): TGTGCCAGCAGTGACATCTCTGGGGCCAACGTCCTGACTTTC. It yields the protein CASSDISGANVLTF.